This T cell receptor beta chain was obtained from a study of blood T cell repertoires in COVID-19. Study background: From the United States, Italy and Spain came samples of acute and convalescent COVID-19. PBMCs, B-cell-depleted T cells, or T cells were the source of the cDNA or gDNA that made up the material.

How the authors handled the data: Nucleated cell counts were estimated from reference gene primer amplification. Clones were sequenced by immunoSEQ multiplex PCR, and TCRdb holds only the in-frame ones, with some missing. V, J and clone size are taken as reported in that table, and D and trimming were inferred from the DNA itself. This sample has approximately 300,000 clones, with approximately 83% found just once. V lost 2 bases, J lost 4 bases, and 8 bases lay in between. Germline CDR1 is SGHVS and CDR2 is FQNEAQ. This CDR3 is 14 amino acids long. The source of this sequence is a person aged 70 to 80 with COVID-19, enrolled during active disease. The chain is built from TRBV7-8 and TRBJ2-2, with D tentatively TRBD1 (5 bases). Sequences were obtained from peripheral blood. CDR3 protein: CASSLQGPTGELFF. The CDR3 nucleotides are TGTGCCAGCAGCTTACAGGGTCCCACCGGGGAGCTGTTTTTT.